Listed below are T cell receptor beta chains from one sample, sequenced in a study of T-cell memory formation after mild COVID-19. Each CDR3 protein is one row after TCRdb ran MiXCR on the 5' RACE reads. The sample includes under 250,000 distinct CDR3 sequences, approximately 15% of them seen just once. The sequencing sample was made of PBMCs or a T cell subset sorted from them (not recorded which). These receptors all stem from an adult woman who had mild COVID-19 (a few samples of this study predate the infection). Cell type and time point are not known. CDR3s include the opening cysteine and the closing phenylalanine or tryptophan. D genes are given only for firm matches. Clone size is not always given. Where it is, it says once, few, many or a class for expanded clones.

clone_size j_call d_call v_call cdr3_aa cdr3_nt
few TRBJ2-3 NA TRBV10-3 CAISLHRDASTDTQYF TGTGCCATCAGCCTACACAGGGATGCGTCCACAGATACGCAGTATTTT
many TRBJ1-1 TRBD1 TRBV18 CASSPGGRTEAFF TGTGCCAGCAGTCCAGGGGGACGTACTGAAGCTTTCTTT
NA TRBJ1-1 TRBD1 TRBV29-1 CSAEKTGMNTEAFF TGCAGCGCCGAAAAGACAGGGATGAACACTGAAGCTTTCTTT
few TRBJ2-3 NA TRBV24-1 CATSEAGPAADTQYF TGTGCCACCAGTGAAGCCGGCCCGGCCGCAGATACGCAGTATTTT
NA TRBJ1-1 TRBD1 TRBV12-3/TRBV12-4 CASSARGTGNTEAFF TGTGCCAGCAGCGCGCGCGGGACAGGGAACACTGAAGCTTTCTTT
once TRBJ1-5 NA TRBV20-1 CSARAQVNQPQHF TGCAGTGCTAGGGCGCAGGTCAATCAGCCCCAGCATTTT
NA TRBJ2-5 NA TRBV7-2 CATSSMWGQIQETQYF TGTGCCACCAGCTCGATGTGGGGGCAGATCCAAGAGACCCAGTACTTC
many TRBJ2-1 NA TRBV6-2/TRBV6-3 CASSTVAGEQFF TGTGCCAGCAGTACGGTGGCCGGCGAGCAGTTCTTC
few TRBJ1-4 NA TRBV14 CASSPGSGVGEKLFF TGTGCCAGCAGCCCCGGCTCAGGGGTGGGTGAAAAACTGTTTTTT
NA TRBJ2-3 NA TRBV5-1 CASSKLPGQNTDTQYF TGCGCCAGCAGCAAGCTTCCAGGACAGAACACAGATACGCAGTATTTT
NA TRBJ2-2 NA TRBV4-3 CASSQILSGSTGELFF TGCGCCAGCAGCCAAATCTTAAGCGGAAGCACCGGGGAGCTGTTTTTT
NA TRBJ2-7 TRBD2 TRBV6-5 CASSSPGLAGVYEQYF TGTGCCAGCAGTTCCCCGGGACTAGCGGGGGTCTACGAGCAGTACTTC
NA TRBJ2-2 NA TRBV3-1 CASRNNGELFF TGTGCCAGCAGGAACAACGGGGAGCTGTTTTTT
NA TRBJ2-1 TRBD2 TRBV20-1 CSAHLAGGRGYNEQFF TGCAGTGCCCACCTAGCGGGGGGGCGGGGGTACAATGAGCAGTTCTTC
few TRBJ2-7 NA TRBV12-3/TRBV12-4 CASSFSIYEQYF TGTGCCAGCAGTTTTTCGATTTACGAGCAGTACTTC
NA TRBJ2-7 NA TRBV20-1 CSAYERQQYF TGCAGTGCTTACGAGCGACAGCAGTACTTC
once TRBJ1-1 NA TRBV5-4 CASSLAGEGADVAFF TGTGCCAGCAGCTTGGCAGGAGAAGGGGCGGATGTGGCTTTCTTT
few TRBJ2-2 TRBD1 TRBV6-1 CASLRLQGAFTGELFF TGTGCCAGCCTCCGATTACAGGGGGCGTTCACCGGGGAGCTGTTTTTT
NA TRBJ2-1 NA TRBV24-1 CATSEAVSYNEQFF TGTGCCACCAGTGAAGCGGTCTCCTACAATGAGCAGTTCTTC
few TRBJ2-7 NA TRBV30 CAWGIALTYEQYF TGTGCCTGGGGCATAGCGCTCACCTACGAGCAGTACTTC
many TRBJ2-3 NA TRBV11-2 CASSLTSTQYF TGTGCCAGCAGCTTAACGTCCACGCAGTATTTT
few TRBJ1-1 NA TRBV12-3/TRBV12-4 CASSPRRGVGEAFF TGTGCCAGCAGCCCAAGGCGGGGGGTCGGGGAAGCTTTCTTT
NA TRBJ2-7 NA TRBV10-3 CAISDPRPKWSSYEQYF TGTGCCATCAGTGACCCGAGACCAAAGTGGTCCTCCTACGAGCAGTACTTC
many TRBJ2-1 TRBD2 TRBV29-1 CSVVGGGTYNEQFF TGCAGCGTTGTGGGCGGGGGTACCTACAATGAGCAGTTCTTC
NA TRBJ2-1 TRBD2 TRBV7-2 CASSSPGLAISYNEQFF TGTGCCAGCAGCTCTCCGGGACTAGCGATTTCCTACAATGAGCAGTTCTTC
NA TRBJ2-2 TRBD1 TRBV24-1 CATSDLAPGQGITGELFF TGTGCCACCAGTGATTTAGCACCGGGACAGGGGATCACCGGGGAGCTGTTTTTT
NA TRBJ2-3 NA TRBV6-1 CASRLDLQRDTQYF TGTGCCAGTAGACTGGACTTACAAAGAGATACGCAGTATTTT
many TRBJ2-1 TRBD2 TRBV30 CAWDSGSSYNEQFF TGTGCCTGGGATAGCGGGAGCTCCTACAATGAGCAGTTCTTC
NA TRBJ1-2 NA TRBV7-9 CASSSSSWDGYTF TGTGCCAGCAGCTCGTCGTCTTGGGATGGCTACACCTTC
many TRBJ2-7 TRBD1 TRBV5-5 CASSWGTGLNEQYF TGTGCCAGCAGCTGGGGGACAGGGTTAAACGAGCAGTACTTC